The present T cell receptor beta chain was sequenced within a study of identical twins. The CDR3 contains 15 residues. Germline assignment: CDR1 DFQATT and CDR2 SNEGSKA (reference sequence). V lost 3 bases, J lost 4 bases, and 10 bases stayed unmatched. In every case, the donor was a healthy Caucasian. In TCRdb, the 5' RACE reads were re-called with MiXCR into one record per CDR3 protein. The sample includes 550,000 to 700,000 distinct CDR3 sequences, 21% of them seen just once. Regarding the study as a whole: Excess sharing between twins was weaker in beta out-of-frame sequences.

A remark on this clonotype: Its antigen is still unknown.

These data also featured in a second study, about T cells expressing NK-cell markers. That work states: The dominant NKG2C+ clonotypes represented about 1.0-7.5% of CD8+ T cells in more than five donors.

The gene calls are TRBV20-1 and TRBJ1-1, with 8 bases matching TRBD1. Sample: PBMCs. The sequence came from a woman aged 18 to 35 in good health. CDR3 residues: CSASTSGGATTEAFF. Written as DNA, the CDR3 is TGCAGTGCTAGTACCTCAGGGGGCGCGACCACTGAAGCTTTCTTT.